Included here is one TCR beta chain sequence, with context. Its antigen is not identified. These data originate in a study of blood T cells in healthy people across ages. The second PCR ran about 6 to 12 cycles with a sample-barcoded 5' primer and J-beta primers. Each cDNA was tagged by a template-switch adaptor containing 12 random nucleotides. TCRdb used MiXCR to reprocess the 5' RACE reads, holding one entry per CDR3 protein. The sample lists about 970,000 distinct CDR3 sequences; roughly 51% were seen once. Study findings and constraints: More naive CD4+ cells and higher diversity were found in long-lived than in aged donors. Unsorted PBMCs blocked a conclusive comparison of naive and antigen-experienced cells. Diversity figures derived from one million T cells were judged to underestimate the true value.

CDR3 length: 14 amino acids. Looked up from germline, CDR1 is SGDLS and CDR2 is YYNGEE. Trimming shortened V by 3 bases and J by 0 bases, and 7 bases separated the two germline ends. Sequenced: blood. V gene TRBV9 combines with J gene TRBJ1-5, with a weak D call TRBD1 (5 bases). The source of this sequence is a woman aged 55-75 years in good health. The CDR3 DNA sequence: TGTGCCAGCAGCGCAGGACATAGCAATCAGCCCCAGCATTTT. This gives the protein CASSAGHSNQPQHF.